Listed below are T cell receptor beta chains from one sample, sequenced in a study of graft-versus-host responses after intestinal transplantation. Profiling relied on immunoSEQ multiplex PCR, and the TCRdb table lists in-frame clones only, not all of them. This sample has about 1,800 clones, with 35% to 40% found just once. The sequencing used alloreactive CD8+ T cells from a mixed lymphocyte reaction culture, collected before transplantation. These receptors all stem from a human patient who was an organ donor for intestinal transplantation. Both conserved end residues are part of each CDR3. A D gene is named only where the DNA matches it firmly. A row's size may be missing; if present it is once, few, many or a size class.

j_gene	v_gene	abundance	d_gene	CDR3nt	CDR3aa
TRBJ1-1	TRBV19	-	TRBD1	TGTGCCAGTAGTATTGGAGGGGGCGGAGGAGCTTTCTTT	CASSIGGGGGAFF
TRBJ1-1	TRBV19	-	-	TGTGCCAGTAGTATAGGGGGGCAAGGCACTGAAGCTTTCTTT	CASSIGGQGTEAFF
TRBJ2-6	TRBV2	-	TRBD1	TGTGCCAGCTTTAAGACAGGGGGAAGCTCTGGGGCCAACGTCCTGACTTTC	CASFKTGGSSGANVLTF
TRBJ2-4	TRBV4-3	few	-	TGCGCCAGCAGCCAAACAAAGGTAGCCAAAAACATTCAGTACTTC	CASSQTKVAKNIQYF
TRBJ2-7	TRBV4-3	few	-	TGCGCCAGCAGCCAAGTATCCCCAGGGGTAGAGCAGTACTTC	CASSQVSPGVEQYF
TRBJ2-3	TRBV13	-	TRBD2	TGTGCCAGCAGCTTAGGCCTAACGGCGGGGGGGACCACAGATACGCAGTATTTT	CASSLGLTAGGTTDTQYF
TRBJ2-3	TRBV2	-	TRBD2	TGTGCCAGCCCCTCCGGGAGACTAGCGGGGCCAACTACGGGGACGCAGTATTTT	CASPSGRLAGPTTGTQYF
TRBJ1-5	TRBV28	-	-	TGTGCCAGCACTCGGGCCCGAGGGGTCCATCAGCCCCAGCATTTT	CASTRARGVHQPQHF
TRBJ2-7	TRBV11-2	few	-	TGTGCCAGCAGCCCAGGAAGGGACTACGAGCAGTACTTC	CASSPGRDYEQYF
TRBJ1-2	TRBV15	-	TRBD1	TGTGCCACCAGCGGGGACAGGGGGGGAGGCTACACCTTC	CATSGDRGGGYTF
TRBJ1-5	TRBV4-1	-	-	TGCGCCAGCAGCCAAGATAGGGGGGACCAGCCCCAGCATTTT	CASSQDRGDQPQHF
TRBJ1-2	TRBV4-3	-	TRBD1	TGCGCCAGCAGCCAAGAAGGGACAGCTTATGGCTACACCTTC	CASSQEGTAYGYTF
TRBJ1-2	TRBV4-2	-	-	TGTGCCAGCAGCCAAGTTCGGGGGCAGGATGGCTACACCTTC	CASSQVRGQDGYTF
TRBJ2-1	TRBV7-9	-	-	TGTGCCAGCAGCCCCTCCGGGTTTTGGTTTTTGGAGCAGTTCTTC	CASSPSGFWFLEQFF
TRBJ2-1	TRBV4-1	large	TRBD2	TGCGCCAGCAGCCAGATAACGCGGGGGGGCCTGACTAGAAATGAGCAGTTCTTC	CASSQITRGGLTRNEQFF
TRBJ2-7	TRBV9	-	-	TGTGCCAGCAGCCCCGGTAGGAGCTCCTACGAGCAGTACTTC	CASSPGRSSYEQYF